This T cell receptor (beta chain) was obtained from a study of blood T cell repertoires in COVID-19. The CDR3 extends over 14 amino acids. Per germline, CDR1 SQVTM and CDR2 ANQGSEA. Germline trimming cut 5 bases from V and 7 bases from J; bases unmatched to any gene: 11. Per the study methods: Nucleated cell counts were estimated from reference gene primer amplification. TCRdb's copy holds only in-frame clones and misses some; the assay was immunoSEQ multiplex PCR. D and trimming were read from the DNA, whereas the V and J calls and clone size are those reported in that table. This table has roughly 100,000 clones, approximately 89% appearing once.

The receptor was isolated from a woman of 80 years or more in a cohort sampled during active COVID-19. The sample was peripheral blood. V is TRBV29-1 and J is TRBJ1-5; the match to TRBD1 covers 7 bases. The CDR3 loop is CSVLRATGRQPQHF. As DNA, the CDR3 is TGCAGCGTTCTCAGAGCGACAGGGCGGCAGCCCCAGCATTTT.